This record concerns one T cell receptor (beta chain) sequence. In this sample, this clone turned up a few times. What antigen it recognizes has not been identified. The sample holds no much larger clone one base away, and base qualities are not on file. The sample belongs to a study of blood T cell repertoires in COVID-19 (dated by TCRdb to the early 2020s). A note on the overall study: Samples from collaborators originated in the United States, Italy and Spain and spanned both the acute and convalescent phases of COVID-19. The sample metadata nearly always contained a de-identified subject ID, COVID-19 status, age in years and sex. A freely available public database, intended as a resource for researchers studying the immune response to SARS-CoV-2, is where the repertoires were released. Deeply sampled blood TCRbeta repertoires from subjects exposed to, actively infected with, or recovered from COVID-19 were included in the dataset. The material from the prospective study consisted of cDNA or gDNA derived from T cells, B-cell-depleted T cells, or PBMCs. Samples were obtained from the ongoing ImmuneRACE study (first 160 participants) and from 1,200 or so subjects provided by 6 global collaborators. Where available, HLA class I and class II types were obtained from metadata supplied by the sample provider rather than from assay-based typing. The study at large found these results: The amount of clinical and demographic metadata varied by source and participant and was provided uncurated.

The cysteine opens and the phenylalanine closes a CDR3 of 11 amino acids. The only DNA kept is the CDR3, 33 bases in frame from the first base. Sequences GTSNPN (CDR1) and SVGIG (CDR2) are obtained from the germline V gene (reference sequence). V drops 4 bases and J drops 11 bases, leaving 14 bases in between. TCRbeta CDR3 regions were amplified from genomic DNA using the immunoSEQ Assay, a bias-controlled multiplex PCR. The paper's processing steps were these. Nucleated cell counts per sample were estimated from amplification of reference gene primers within the assay. Sequence reads were collapsed and filtered to measure the absolute abundance of every unique TCRbeta CDR3 rearrangement. Productive Simpson clonality was computed per sample as the square root of Simpson's diversity index over productive rearrangements. The table was pulled from immuneACCESS by TCRdb, which kept in-frame rearrangements only. Such tables lose some clones; where checked, under half of the loss comes from unresolved V genes, and the rest has no known cause. The V and J calls and the clone size are those of that table, but D and trimming were determined from the DNA. Recorded for this sample are about 90,000 clones; 89% of them occurred a single time. Less than 3.5% of the sample rests with the top ten.

In Seattle, one collaborating source enrolled patients while the infection was active and tracked those patients longitudinally over the course of disease. Each collaborating institution followed its own protocols to collect whole blood in K2EDTA tubes. For TCRbeta analysis, collaborator samples were shipped as frozen whole blood, as isolated PBMCs, or as DNA extracted from either sample type. This sequence was found in a man in his fifties or sixties with COVID-19, enrolled during active disease. The chain was built from TRBV30 and TRBJ1-1; the D segment cannot be called with confidence. Sequences were obtained from peripheral blood. This receptor has the CDR3 CAWIWAAGAFF. The sequenced DNA is TGTGCCTGGATATGGGCCGCAGGCGCTTTCTTT.